This entry is about one T cell receptor (beta chain). Its cognate antigen is unknown. The entry originates in a study of chemoradiotherapy in HPV16-positive cancers. Study summary: A couple of HPV16-positive patients' cells yielded candidate HPV-specific clones and common motifs. General study points: Candidate HPV-specific clones and E7-related TCR motifs grew in tumor during treatment.

TCRdb keeps only in-frame clones here, not all; method: immunoSEQ multiplex PCR. The profile shows 2,500 to 3,500 clones, about three quarters of them singletons. CDR1 and CDR2 from the germline V gene are SGDLS and YYNGEE. The CDR3 has 15 amino acids. V shed 2 bases and J shed 2 bases, with 14 bases lying between them. The sequence was collected from a human donor with HPV-associated anogenital cancer. The chain joins TRBV9 to TRBJ2-7, with TRBD1 as a possible D gene (5 bases). The sequences come from tumor tissue, collected from a patient who underwent chemoradiotherapy. The CDR3 nucleotides read TGTGCCAGCAGCGTCCCTAGGGGATTCGCCTACGAGCAGTACTTC. It is translated as CASSVPRGFAYEQYF. Drawing the rest from reference TRBV9 and TRBJ2-7, the complete variable domain is DSGVTQTPKHLITATGQRVTLRCSPRSGDLSVYWYQQSLDQGLQFLIQYYNGEERAKGNILERFSAQQFPDLHSELNLSSLELGDSALYFCASSVPRGFAYEQYFGPGTRLTVT.